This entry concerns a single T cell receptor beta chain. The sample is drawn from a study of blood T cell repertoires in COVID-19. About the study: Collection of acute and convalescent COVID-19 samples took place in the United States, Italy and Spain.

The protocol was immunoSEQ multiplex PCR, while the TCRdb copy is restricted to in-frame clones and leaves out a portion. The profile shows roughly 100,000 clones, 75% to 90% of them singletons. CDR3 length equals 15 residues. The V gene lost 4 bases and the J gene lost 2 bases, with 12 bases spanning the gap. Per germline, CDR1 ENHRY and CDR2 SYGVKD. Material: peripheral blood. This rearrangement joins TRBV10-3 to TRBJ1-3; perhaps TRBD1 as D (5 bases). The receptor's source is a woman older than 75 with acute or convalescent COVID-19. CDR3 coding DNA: TGTGCCATCAGTGGGCAGGGTTCTACTGGAAACACCATATATTTT. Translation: CAISGQGSTGNTIYF.